This T cell receptor (beta chain) was sequenced during a study of T cell responses to AZD1222 COVID-19 vaccine. With regard to this clone: What it binds is not known.

Study observations and caveats: Unmutated variant regions are reportedly the target of nearly half of TCRs that are spike-specific. Along spike, vaccine-associated CD4 TCRs were found throughout, with dominance at 160-218 and 743-854. Sampling captured repertoires only after the peak T cell response. Increases in Spike-specific TCR breadth and depth were seen after two AZD1222 doses.

V was clipped by 6 bases and J by 5 bases; unmatched bases: 10. The CDR3 has 16 amino acids. CDR1 and CDR2 from the germline V gene are LNHDA and SQIVND (reference sequence). The repertoire was sequenced with immunoSEQ multiplex PCR; TCRdb's copy has only in-frame clones and lacks some. The sample has 150,000 to 200,000 clones; 88% are singletons. V usage is TRBV19 and J usage is TRBJ1-5; TRBD1 matches at 10 bases. This TCR derives from an adult who received the AZD1222 COVID-19 vaccine. The sample was peripheral blood, taken 28 days after the second AZD1222 dose. CDR3 sequence reads: CASSSLGGTGDQPQHF. In DNA, the CDR3 is TGTGCCAGTAGCTCCCTGGGGGGGACAGGGGATCAGCCCCAGCATTTT. The entire variable domain, with the rest obtained from reference TRBV19 and TRBJ1-5, is as follows: DGGITQSPKYLFRKEGQNVTLSCEQNLNHDAMYWYRQDPGQGLRLIYYSQIVNDFQKGDIAEGYSVSREKKESFPLTVTSAQKNPTAFYLCASSSLGGTGDQPQHFGDGTRLSIL.